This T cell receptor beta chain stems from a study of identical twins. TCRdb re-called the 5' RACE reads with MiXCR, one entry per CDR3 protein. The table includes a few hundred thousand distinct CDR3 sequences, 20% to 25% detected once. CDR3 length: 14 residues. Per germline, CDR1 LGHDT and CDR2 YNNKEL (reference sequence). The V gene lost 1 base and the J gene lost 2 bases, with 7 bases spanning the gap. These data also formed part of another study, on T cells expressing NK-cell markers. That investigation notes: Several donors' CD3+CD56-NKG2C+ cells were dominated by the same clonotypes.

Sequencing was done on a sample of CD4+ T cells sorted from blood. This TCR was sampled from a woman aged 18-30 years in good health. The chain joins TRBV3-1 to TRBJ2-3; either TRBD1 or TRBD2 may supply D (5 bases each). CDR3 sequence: CASSQGGNTDTQYF. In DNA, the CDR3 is TGTGCCAGCAGCCAAGGGGGGAACACAGATACGCAGTATTTT.